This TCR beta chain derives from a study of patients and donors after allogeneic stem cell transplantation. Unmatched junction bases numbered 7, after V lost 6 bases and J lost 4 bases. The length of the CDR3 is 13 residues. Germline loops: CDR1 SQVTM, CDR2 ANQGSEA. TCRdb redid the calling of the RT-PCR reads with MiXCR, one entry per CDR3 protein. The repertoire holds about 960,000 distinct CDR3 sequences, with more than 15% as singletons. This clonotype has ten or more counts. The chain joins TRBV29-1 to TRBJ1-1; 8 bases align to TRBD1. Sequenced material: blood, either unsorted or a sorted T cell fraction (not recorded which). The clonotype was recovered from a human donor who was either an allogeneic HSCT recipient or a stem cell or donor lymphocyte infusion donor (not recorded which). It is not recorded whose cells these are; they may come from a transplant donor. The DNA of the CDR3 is TGCAGCGTAAAAACAGGGGGAAGCACTGAAGCTTTCTTT. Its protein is CSVKTGGSTEAFF.